The 10 T cell receptor beta chains below come from one sample, sequenced in a study of blood T cell repertoires in COVID-19. The assay was immunoSEQ multiplex PCR, and TCRdb's table has in-frame clones only and misses some. Found here are roughly 180,000 clones, approximately 79% of them singletons; the top ten hold around 8%. The sample consisted of peripheral blood. The receptors were gathered from a woman aged 55-75 years with COVID-19, enrolled during active disease.

The rearrangement links TRBV11-2 to TRBJ2-7; D is possibly TRBD2 (7 bases). The CDR3 loop spans 15 amino acids. Trimming shortened V by 0 bases and J by 0 bases, and 9 bases separated the two germline ends. Germline lookup yields CDR1 SGHAT and CDR2 FQNNGV. The CDR3, as DNA: TGTGCCAGCAGCTTAGACCGGGGGGCCTCCTACGAGCAGTACGTC. Translated, it gives CASSLDRGASYEQYV.

The chain combines TRBV30 with TRBJ1-2; no clear D. Trimming pared 2 bases from V and 7 bases from J, leaving 17 bases between. The CDR3 covers 14 residues. The germline CDR1 and CDR2 sequences are GTSNPN and SVGIG (reference sequence). CDR3: CAWSSRPSDSGYTF. CDR3 nucleotide sequence: TGTGCCTGGAGTTCCCGCCCGTCTGACTCTGGCTACACCTTC. The full variable domain, its missing parts supplied by reference TRBV30 and TRBJ1-2, is SQTIHQWPATLVQPVGSPLSLECTVEGTSNPNLYWYRQAAGRGLQLLFYSVGIGQISSEVPQNLSASRPQDRQFILSSKKLLLSDSGFYLCAWSSRPSDSGYTFGSGTRLTVV.

V is TRBV29-1 and J is TRBJ1-3; the D gene is possibly TRBD1 (6 bases). CDR3 length equals 13 residues. Looked up from germline, CDR1 is SQVTM and CDR2 is ANQGSEA. Trimming pared 6 bases from V and 7 bases from J, leaving 16 bases between. The CDR3 sequence is CSVEQGKGNTIYF. The CDR3 DNA is TGCAGCGTCGAACAGGGCAAAGGGAACACCATATATTTT. The full variable domain, rest sourced from reference TRBV29-1 and TRBJ1-3, is SAVISQKPSRDICQRGTSLTIQCQVDSQVTMMFWYRQQPGQSLTLIATANQGSEATYESGFVIDKFPISRPNLTFSTLTVSNMSPEDSSIYLCSVEQGKGNTIYFGEGSWLTVV.

The sample holds one count of this clone. This sequence joins TRBV28 and TRBJ2-5, with D perhaps matching TRBD2 (6 bases). This CDR3 comprises 13 residues. Trimming took 4 bases from V and 8 from J, leaving 14 bases between them. Looked up from germline, CDR1 is MDHEN and CDR2 is SYDVKM. CDR3 in DNA: TGTGCCAGCAGTTCGGAGAGGGGAGGAACCCAGTACTTC. This sequence encodes CASSSERGGTQYF.

This clone was found once. The V gene is TRBV18, the J gene TRBJ1-2; D is uncertain. V lost 3 bases, J lost 3 bases, and 11 bases lay in between. There are 14 residues in the CDR3. CDR1 and CDR2 (germline): KGHSH, LQKENI. As DNA, the CDR3 is TGTGCCAGCTCACCTGGGCAGGCTGACTATGGCTACACCTTC. Its protein product is CASSPGQADYGYTF.

The chain is built from TRBV28 and TRBJ1-3; the match to TRBD1 covers 11 bases. The V and J ends lost 5 bases and 5 bases, in that order; junction bases with no gene match: 5. The CDR3 is made up of 15 amino acids. Germline V CDR1 and CDR2: MDHEN, SYDVKM. This CDR3 reads CASSLGQGARNTIYF. CDR3 sequence (DNA): TGTGCCAGCAGTCTAGGACAGGGGGCCAGAAACACCATATATTTT.

V is TRBV2 and J is TRBJ1-5, with D possibly being TRBD1 (5 bases). The CDR3 extends over 14 amino acids. V lost 7 bases and J lost 1, with 11 bases in between. Germline V CDR1 and CDR2: SNHLY, FYNNEI. This CDR3 is CASTGRMSNQPQHF. The CDR3 nucleotides are TGTGCCAGCACAGGGCGAATGAGCAATCAGCCCCAGCATTTT.

The V gene is TRBV19, the J gene TRBJ2-1, with D perhaps TRBD2 (6 bases). There are 14 residues in the CDR3. The V gene's germline CDR1 is LNHDA and CDR2 SQIVND (reference sequence). With 7 bases removed from V and 2 bases from J, the gap between germline ends came to 12 bases. The CDR3 DNA is TGTGCCAGTACTCCCCGCGGGGCCTACAATGAGCAGTTCTTC. It specifies CASTPRGAYNEQFF. Drawing the rest from reference TRBV19 and TRBJ2-1, the complete variable domain is DGGITQSPKYLFRKEGQNVTLSCEQNLNHDAMYWYRQDPGQGLRLIYYSQIVNDFQKGDIAEGYSVSREKKESFPLTVTSAQKNPTAFYLCASTPRGAYNEQFFGPGTRLTVL.

V usage is TRBV6-6 and J usage is TRBJ2-7, with D tentatively TRBD2 (5 bases). Germline CDR1 is MNHNY and CDR2 is SVGAGI (reference sequence). V was cut by 5 bases and J by 7 bases, with 21 bases left in between. CDR3 length: 15 residues. CDR3 DNA sequence: TGTGCCAGCAGTACCCCGATGAGGGTGGGTAGGGAGCAGTACTTC. Translated, it gives CASSTPMRVGREQYF.

V and J are TRBV7-3 and TRBJ1-6, with TRBD1 identical over 8 bases. Germline CDR1 and CDR2: SGHTA and FQGTGA. This CDR3 comprises 14 residues. Germline trimming cut 3 bases from V and 9 bases from J; bases unmatched to any gene: 4. CDR3 DNA: TGTGCCAGCAGCTTGGGCAGGGGGCGTTCACCCCTCCACTTT. Translation: CASSLGRGRSPLHF.